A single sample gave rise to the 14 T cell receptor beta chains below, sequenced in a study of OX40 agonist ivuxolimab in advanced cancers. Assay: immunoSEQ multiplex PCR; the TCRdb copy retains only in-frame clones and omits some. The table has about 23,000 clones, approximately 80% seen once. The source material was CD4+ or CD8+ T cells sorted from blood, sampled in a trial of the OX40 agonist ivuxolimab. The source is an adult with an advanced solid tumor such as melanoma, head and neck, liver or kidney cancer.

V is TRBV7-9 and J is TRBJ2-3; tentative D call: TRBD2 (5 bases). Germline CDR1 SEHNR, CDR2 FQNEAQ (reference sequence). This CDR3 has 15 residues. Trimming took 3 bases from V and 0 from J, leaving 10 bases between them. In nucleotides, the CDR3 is TGTGCCAGCAGCTTTTTACTAGACAGCACAGATACGCAGTATTTT. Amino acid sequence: CASSFLLDSTDTQYF.

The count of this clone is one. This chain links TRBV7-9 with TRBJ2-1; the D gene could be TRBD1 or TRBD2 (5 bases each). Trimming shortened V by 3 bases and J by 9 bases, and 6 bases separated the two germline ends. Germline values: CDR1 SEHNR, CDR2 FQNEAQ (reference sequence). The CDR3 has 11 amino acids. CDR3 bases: TGTGCCAGCAGCTTCGGGGCTGAGCAGTTCTTC. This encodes CASSFGAEQFF.

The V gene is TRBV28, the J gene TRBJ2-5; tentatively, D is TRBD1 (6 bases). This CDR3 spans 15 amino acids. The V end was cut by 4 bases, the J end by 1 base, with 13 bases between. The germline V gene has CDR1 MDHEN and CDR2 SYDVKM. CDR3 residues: CASSSNTGIQETQYF. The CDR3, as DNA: TGTGCCAGCAGTTCGAACACAGGGATCCAAGAGACCCAGTACTTC.

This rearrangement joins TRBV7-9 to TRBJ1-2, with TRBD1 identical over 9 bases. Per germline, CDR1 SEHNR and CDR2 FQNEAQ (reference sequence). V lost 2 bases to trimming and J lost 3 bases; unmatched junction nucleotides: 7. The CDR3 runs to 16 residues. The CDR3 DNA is TGTGCCAGCAGCTTAATGCGTAGGACAGGGGACTATGGCTACACCTTC. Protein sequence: CASSLMRRTGDYGYTF.

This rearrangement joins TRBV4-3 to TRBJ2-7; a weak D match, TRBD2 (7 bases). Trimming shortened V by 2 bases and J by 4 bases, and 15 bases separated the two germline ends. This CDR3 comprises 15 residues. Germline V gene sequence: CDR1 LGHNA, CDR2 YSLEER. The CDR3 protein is CASSQQGGGSYEQYF. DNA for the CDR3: TGCGCCAGCAGCCAACAAGGGGGGGGGTCGTACGAGCAGTACTTC.

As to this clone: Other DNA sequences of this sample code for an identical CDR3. The CDR3 region has the DNA TGTGCCACCAGCAGAGACAGAGCCACTGAAGCTTTCTTT. Translated: CATSRDRATEAFF. The chain is built from TRBV15 and TRBJ1-1, with unresolved D. The V gene lost 0 bases and the J gene lost 4 bases, with 6 bases spanning the gap. Germline lookup yields CDR1 LNHNV and CDR2 YYDKDF (reference sequence). The CDR3 is 13 amino acids. Variable domain in full (rest from reference TRBV15 and TRBJ1-1): DAMVIQNPRYQVTQFGKPVTLSCSQTLNHNVMYWYQQKSSQAPKLLFHYYDKDFNNEADTPDNFQSRRPNTSFCFLDIRSPGLGDTAMYLCATSRDRATEAFFGQGTRLTVV.

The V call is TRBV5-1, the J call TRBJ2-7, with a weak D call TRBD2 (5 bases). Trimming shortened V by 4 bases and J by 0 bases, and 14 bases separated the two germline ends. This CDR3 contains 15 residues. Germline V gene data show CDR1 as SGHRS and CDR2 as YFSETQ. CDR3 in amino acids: CASSIEDFSSYEQYF. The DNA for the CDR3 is TGCGCCAGCAGCATCGAGGACTTTAGCTCCTACGAGCAGTACTTC.

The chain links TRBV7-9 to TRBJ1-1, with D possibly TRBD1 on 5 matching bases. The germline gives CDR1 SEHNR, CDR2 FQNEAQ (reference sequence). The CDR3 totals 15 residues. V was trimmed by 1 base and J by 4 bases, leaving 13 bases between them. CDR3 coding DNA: TGTGCCAGCAGCTTAGAAAGGTCCGGGACCACTGAAGCTTTCTTT. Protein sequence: CASSLERSGTTEAFF.

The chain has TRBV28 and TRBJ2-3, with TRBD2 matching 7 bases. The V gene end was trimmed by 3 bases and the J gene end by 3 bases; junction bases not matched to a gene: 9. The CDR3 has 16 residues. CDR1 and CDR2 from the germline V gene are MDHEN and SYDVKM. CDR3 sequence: CASSLPLAGETDTQYF. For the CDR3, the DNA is TGTGCCAGCAGTTTGCCCCTCGCGGGGGAAACAGATACGCAGTATTTT. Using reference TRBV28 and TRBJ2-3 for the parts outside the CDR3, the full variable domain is DVKVTQSSRYLVKRTGEKVFLECVQDMDHENMFWYRQDPGLGLRLIYFSYDVKMKEKGDIPEGYSVSREKKERFSLILESASTNQTSMYLCASSLPLAGETDTQYFGPGTRLTVL.

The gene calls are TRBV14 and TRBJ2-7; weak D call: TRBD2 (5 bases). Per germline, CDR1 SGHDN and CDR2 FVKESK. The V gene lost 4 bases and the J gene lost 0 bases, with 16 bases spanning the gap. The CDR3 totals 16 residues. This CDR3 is CASSPVVAGGSYEQYF. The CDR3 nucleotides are TGTGCCAGCAGCCCCGTTGTTGCGGGCGGCTCCTACGAGCAGTACTTC.

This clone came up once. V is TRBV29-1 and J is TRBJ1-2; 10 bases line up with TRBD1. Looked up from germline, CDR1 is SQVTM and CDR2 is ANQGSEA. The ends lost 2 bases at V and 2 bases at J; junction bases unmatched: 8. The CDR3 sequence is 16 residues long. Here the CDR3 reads CSVELPGQGSNYGYTF. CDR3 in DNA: TGCAGCGTTGAACTTCCGGGACAGGGGTCGAACTATGGCTACACCTTC.

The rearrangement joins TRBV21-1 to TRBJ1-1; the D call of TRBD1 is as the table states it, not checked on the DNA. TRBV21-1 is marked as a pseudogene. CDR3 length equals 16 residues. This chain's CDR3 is CASSKGQGLGNTEAFF. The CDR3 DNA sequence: TGTGCCAGCAGCAAAGGACAGGGTTTGGGGAACACTGAAGCTTTCTTT.

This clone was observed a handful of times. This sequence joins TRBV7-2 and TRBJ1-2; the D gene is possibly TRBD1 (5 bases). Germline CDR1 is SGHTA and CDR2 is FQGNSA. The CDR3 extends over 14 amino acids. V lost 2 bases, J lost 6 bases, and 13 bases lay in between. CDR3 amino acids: CASSLKRGYDGYTF. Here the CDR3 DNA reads TGTGCCAGCAGCTTAAAGCGGGGGTACGATGGCTACACCTTC.

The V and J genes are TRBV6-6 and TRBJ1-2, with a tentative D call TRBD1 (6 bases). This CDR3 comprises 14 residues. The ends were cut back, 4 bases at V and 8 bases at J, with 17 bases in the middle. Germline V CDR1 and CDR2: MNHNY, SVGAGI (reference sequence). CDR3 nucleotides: TGTGCCAGCAGTTCCCTCGCAGGGGTGGGAGGCTACACCTTC. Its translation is CASSSLAGVGGYTF.